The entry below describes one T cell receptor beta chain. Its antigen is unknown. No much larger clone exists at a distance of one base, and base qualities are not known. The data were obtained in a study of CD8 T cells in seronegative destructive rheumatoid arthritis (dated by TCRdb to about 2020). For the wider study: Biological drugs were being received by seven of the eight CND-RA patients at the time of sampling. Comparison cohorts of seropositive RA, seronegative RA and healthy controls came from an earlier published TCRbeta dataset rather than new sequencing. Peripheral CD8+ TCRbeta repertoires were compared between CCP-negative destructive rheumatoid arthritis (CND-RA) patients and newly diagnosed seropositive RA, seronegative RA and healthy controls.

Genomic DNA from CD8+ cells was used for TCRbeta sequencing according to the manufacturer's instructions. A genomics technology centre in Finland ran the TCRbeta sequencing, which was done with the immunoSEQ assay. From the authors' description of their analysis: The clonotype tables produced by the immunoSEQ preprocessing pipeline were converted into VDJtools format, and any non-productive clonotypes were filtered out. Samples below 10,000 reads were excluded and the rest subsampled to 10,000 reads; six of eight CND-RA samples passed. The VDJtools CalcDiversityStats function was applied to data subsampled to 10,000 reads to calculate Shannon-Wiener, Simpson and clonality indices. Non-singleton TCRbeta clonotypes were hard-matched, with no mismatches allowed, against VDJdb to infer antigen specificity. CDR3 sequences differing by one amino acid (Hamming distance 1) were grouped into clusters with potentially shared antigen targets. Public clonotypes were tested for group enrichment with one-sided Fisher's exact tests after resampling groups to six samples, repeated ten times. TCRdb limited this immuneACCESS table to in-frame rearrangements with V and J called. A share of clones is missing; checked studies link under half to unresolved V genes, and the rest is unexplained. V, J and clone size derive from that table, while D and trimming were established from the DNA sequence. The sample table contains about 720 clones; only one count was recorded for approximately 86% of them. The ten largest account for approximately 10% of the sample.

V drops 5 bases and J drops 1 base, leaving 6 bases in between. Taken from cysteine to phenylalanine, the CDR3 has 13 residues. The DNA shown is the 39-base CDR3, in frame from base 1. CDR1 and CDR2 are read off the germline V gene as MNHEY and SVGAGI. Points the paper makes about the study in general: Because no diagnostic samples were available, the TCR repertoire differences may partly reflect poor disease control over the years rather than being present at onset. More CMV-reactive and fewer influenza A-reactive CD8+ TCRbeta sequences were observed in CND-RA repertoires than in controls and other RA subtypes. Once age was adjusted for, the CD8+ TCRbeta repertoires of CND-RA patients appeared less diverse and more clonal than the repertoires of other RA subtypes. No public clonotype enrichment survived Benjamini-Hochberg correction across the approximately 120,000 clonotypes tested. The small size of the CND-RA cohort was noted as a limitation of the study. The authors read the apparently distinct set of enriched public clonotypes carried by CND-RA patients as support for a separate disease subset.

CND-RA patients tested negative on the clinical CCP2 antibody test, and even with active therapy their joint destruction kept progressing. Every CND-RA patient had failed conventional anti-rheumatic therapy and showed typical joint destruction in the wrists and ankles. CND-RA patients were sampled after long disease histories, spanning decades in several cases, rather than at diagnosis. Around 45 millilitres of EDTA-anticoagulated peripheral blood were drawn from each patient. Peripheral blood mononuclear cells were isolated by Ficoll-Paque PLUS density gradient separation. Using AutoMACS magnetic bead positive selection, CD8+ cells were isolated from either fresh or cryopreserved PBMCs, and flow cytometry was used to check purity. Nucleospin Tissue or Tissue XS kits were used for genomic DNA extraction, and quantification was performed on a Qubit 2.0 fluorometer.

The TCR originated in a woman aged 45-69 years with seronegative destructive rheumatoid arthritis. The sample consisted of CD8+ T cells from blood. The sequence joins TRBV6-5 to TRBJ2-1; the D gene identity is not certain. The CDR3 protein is CASSIRSYNEQFF. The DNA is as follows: TGTGCCAGCAGTATTAGATCCTACAATGAGCAGTTCTTC.